This T cell receptor (beta chain) appears in the sequencing data of a study of response to subunit inactivated influenza vaccine. Points on this clonotype: What it binds is not known.

TCRdb independently ran MiXCR on the RT-PCR reads; one entry per CDR3 protein. The sample contains roughly 500,000 distinct CDR3 sequences, approximately 24% of which appear only once. Findings and limits, study-wide: Researchers suggested that each seasonal influenza vaccination recruits few new T cells.

The TCR was taken from a man aged 45-60 years who received an inactivated influenza vaccine. The sample here was CD4+ T cells sorted from PBMCs, taken more than 4 days after vaccination.

CDR3: CASRGVRGTEAFF. The DNA of the CDR3 is TGTGCCAGCAGGGGGGTAAGGGGCACTGAAGCTTTCTTT. V gene TRBV12-3 or TRBV12-4 combines with J gene TRBJ1-1; D is possibly TRBD1 (5 bases). The CDR3 totals 13 residues. V was cut by 6 bases and J by 4 bases, with 12 bases left in between.